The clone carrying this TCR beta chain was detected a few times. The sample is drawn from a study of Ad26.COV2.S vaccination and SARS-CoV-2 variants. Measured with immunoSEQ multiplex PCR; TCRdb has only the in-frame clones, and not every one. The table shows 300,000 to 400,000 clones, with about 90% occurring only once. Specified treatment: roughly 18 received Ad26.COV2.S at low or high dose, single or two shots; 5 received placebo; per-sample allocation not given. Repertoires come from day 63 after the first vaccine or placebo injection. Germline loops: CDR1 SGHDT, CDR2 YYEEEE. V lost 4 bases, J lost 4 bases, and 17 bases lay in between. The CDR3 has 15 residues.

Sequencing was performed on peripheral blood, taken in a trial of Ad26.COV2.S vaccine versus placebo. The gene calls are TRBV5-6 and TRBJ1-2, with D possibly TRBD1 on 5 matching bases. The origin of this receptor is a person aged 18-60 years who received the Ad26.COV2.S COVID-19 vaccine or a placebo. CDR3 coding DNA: TGTGCCAGCAGCATGCGAATGGGGCCTCTCTATGGCTACACCTTC. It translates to CASSMRMGPLYGYTF.